This is a list of T cell receptor beta chains from one sample in a study of PD-L1 blockade in urothelial cancer. Sequencing used immunoSEQ multiplex PCR; TCRdb keeps in-frame clones, though not all of them. The sample consists of some 22,000 clones, around 91% of them appearing once. The input for sequencing was PBMCs, taken around atezolizumab (anti-PD-L1) treatment. Receptors originate from an older woman with urothelial cancer. CDR3s include the opening cysteine and the closing phenylalanine or tryptophan. A D gene is named only where the DNA matches it firmly. Size tells how often a clone was seen (once, few, many) or the class of an expanded clone, and some rows leave it out.

.,TRBV27,.,TRBJ2-2,TGTGCCAGCATCAAGGGCAGGGGAGGGAACGGGGAGCTGTTTTTT,CASIKGRGGNGELFF
.,TRBV6-4,TRBD2,TRBJ2-2,TGTGCCAGCAGTGACTCCCGGGGGGAGAACACCGGGGAGCTGTTTTTT,CASSDSRGENTGELFF
.,TRBV11-2,TRBD1,TRBJ1-1,TGTGCCAGCAGCTTCCCGACAGGGACCACTGAAGCTTTCTTT,CASSFPTGTTEAFF
.,TRBV2,.,TRBJ1-5,TGTGCCAGCGGGGCAGTGGATCAGCCCCAGCATTTT,CASGAVDQPQHF
.,TRBV28,TRBD2,TRBJ2-2,TGTGCCAGCAGCGCCGGGACTAGCAGCGCGAACACCGGGGAGCTGTTTTTT,CASSAGTSSANTGELFF
.,TRBV27,TRBD2,TRBJ2-5,TGTGCCAGCAGCCCAGTAGGACTAGCGGGATCATGGGAAGAGACCCAGTACTTC,CASSPVGLAGSWEETQYF
.,TRBV29-1,.,TRBJ1-2,TGCAGCGTCCCTTCCAACAGGGCTAACTATGGCTACACCTTC,CSVPSNRANYGYTF
once,TRBV6-1,.,TRBJ2-2,TGTGCCAGCAGTGTCCTCACAGGGTTCGCGAACACCGGGGAGCTGTTTTTT,CASSVLTGFANTGELFF
.,TRBV2,TRBD2,TRBJ2-1,TGTGCCAGCAGTGATGCTAGCGGGAGTAAAATTAGATCGAATGAGCAGTTCTTC,CASSDASGSKIRSNEQFF
.,TRBV5-1,.,TRBJ1-2,TGCGCCAGCAGCTTGGACAGGGTAGAGTATGGCTACACCTTC,CASSLDRVEYGYTF
.,TRBV30,.,TRBJ1-1,TGTGCCTGGAGTCTTAGGGGTGGGAACACTGAAGCTTTCTTT,CAWSLRGGNTEAFF
.,TRBV7-2,TRBD2,TRBJ2-7,TGTGCCAGCAGGACTAGCGGGAGGGCCCGGCAGTACTTC,CASRTSGRARQYF
few,TRBV6-4,TRBD1,TRBJ1-2,TGTGCCAGCAGGCCAGGGGGCGGCTATGGCTACACCTTC,CASRPGGGYGYTF
.,TRBV18,TRBD1,TRBJ1-1,TGTGCCAGCTCACCCCTACCGACAGGGGGTCTCACTGAAGCTTTCTTT,CASSPLPTGGLTEAFF
.,TRBV11-2,.,TRBJ2-4,TGTGCCAGCAGTACAGGGATGACCAAAAACATTCAGTACTTC,CASSTGMTKNIQYF
.,TRBV7-9,TRBD1,TRBJ1-3,TGTGCCAGCAGCGCCGGGACAGGGGGTGGAAACACCATATATTTT,CASSAGTGGGNTIYF
.,TRBV5-6,TRBD2,TRBJ2-7,TGTGCCAGCAGCTTGGTGGTTGGAACTAGCGGGGGCTACGAGCAGTACTTC,CASSLVVGTSGGYEQYF
.,TRBV6-4,.,TRBJ1-5,TGTGCCAGCAGCTTTCCCCCGGGGGAACTCTTGGGCAATCAGCCCCAGCATTTT,CASSFPPGELLGNQPQHF
.,TRBV7-3,TRBD1,TRBJ2-7,TGTGGGCCCCGGGACAGAGAATACGAGCAGTACTTC,CGPRDREYEQYF
.,TRBV19,TRBD1,TRBJ1-5,TGTGCCAGTAGTAGGACAGGGGGGGGATATAGCAATCAGCCCCAGCATTTT,CASSRTGGGYSNQPQHF
.,TRBV7-2,.,TRBJ2-7,TGTGCCAGCAGCCCCTACGTCGGCGAGCAGTACTTC,CASSPYVGEQYF
.,TRBV5-6,.,TRBJ2-1,TGTGCCAGCAGCTTACCCACAGGGTACAATGAGCAGTTCTTC,CASSLPTGYNEQFF
.,TRBV6-6,.,TRBJ1-4,TGTGCCAGCATCCCGACAGTCTACAGTGAAAAACTGTTTTTT,CASIPTVYSEKLFF
.,TRBV27,TRBD2,TRBJ2-1,TGTGCCAGTCAGGGCGGGACTAGCGGGAGGGCCCCAACTTACAATGAGCAGTTCTTC,CASQGGTSGRAPTYNEQFF
.,TRBV19,.,TRBJ2-7,TGTGCCAGTAGTCCGAGCTCCTACGAGCAGTACTTC,CASSPSSYEQYF
.,TRBV7-6,TRBD1,TRBJ1-5,TGTGCCAGCAGCCCGGAACAGGGGGCAGCGGGACAGCCCCAGCATTTT,CASSPEQGAAGQPQHF
.,TRBV5-1,.,TRBJ1-2,TGCGCCAGCAGCTTGAGTGGGCAGGTCACTAACTATGGCTACACCTTC,CASSLSGQVTNYGYTF
few,TRBV6-6,.,TRBJ2-7,TGTGCCAGCAGTCCCGGCGGAGGGGCCTACGAGCAGTACTTC,CASSPGGGAYEQYF
once,TRBV5-4,.,TRBJ2-5,TGTGCCAGCAGCTTAGGGCAGGGTGAAGAGACCCAGTACTTC,CASSLGQGEETQYF
.,TRBV27,.,TRBJ2-3,TGTGCCAGCAGTTTATCAGGGGGGGTCCCAGATACGCAGTATTTT,CASSLSGGVPDTQYF
.,TRBV13,TRBD1,TRBJ2-7,TGTGCCAGCAGCCGGGACAGGGGAGGGATCGAGCAGTACTTC,CASSRDRGGIEQYF
.,TRBV7-9,TRBD2,TRBJ2-7,TGTGCCAGCAGCCCGGAGGGACTAGCGGGAGGGACCAGTGGGGTCCAGTACTTC,CASSPEGLAGGTSGVQYF
.,TRBV19,.,TRBJ1-2,TGTGCCAGTAGTATAACAACAGTCTATGGCTACACCTTC,CASSITTVYGYTF
.,TRBV30,.,TRBJ1-2,TGTGCCTGGAGTGTACCCAGGGCGGCTGGCTACACCTTC,CAWSVPRAAGYTF
.,TRBV2,.,TRBJ1-4,TGTGCCAGCAGATACCCACAAGGGGTAAATGAAAAACTGTTTTTT,CASRYPQGVNEKLFF
.,TRBV4-1,.,TRBJ1-2,TGCGCCAGCAGCCAACCCGAGGCATACGGCTACACCTTC,CASSQPEAYGYTF
.,TRBV7-9,.,TRBJ2-3,TGTGCCAGCAGCCCCTACAGGGACACAGATACGCAGTATTTT,CASSPYRDTDTQYF
few,TRBV7-9,.,TRBJ2-1,TGTGCCAGCAGCGCGCCATCGAAACCGAATGAGCAGTTCTTC,CASSAPSKPNEQFF